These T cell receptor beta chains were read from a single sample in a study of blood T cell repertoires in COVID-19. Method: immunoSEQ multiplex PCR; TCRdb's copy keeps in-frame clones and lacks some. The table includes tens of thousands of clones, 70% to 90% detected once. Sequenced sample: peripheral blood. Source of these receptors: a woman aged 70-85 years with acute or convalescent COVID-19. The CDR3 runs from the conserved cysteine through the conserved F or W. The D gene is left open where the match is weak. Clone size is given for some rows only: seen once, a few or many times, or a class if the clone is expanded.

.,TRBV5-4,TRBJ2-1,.,TGTGCCAGCAGCTTGGGCGGGACAGAGTTCTTC,CASSLGGTEFF
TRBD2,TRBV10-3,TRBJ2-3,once,TGTGCCATCAGTGACCGGACTAGCGGGAACACAGATACGCAGTATTTT,CAISDRTSGNTDTQYF
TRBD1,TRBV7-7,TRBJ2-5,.,TGTGCCAGCAGCCGCACACCGGGACAGGGGGCCCAAGAGACCCAGTACTTC,CASSRTPGQGAQETQYF
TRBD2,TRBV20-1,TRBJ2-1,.,TGCAGTGCTAGTTTAGGCGGGGGACTCTACAATGAGCAGTTCTTC,CSASLGGGLYNEQFF
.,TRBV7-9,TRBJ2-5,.,TGTGCCAGCAGCTTAAACAGGGTGTGGATGGAGACCCAGTACTTC,CASSLNRVWMETQYF
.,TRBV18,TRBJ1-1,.,TGTGCCAGCTCACCAAACAGCATGAACACTGAAGCTTTCTTT,CASSPNSMNTEAFF
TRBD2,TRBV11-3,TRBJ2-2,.,TGTGCCAGCAGCGCCCAGCGGGGGGGGGCCGGGGAGCTGTTTTTT,CASSAQRGGAGELFF
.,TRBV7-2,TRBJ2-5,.,TGTGCCAGCAGCTCCTACAGAGAGACCCAGTACTTC,CASSSYRETQYF
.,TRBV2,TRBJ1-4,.,TGTGCCAGCAGTGTCGGCGGCAAAAATGAAAAACTGTTTTTT,CASSVGGKNEKLFF
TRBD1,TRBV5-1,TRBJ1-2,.,TGCGCCAGCAGTTTCGACAGGGACTATGGCTACACCTTC,CASSFDRDYGYTF
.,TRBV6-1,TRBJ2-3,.,TGTGCCAGCAGTGAAGCGCAGGTCTGGCTAGCCACAGATACGCAGTATTTT,CASSEAQVWLATDTQYF
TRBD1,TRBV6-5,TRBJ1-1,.,TGTGCCAGCTGCAGTCCAGGGGGTGGAACTGAAGCTTTCTTT,CASCSPGGGTEAFF
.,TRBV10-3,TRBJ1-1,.,TGTGCCATTAAACCGACCCGGCAGGTTGATGAAGCTTTCTTT,CAIKPTRQVDEAFF
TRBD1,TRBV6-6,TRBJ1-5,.,TGTGCCAGCAGTCAAGACAGGGAATTCAATCAGCCCCAGCATTTT,CASSQDREFNQPQHF
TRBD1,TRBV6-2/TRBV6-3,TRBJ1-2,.,TGTGCCAGCAGCGGACAGGGCCATGGCTACACCTTC,CASSGQGHGYTF
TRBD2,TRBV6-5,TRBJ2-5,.,TGTGCCAGCAGTTACGGAGGGGCTAGCGGGATCGGGACCCAGTACTTC,CASSYGGASGIGTQYF
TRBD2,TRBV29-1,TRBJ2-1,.,TGCAGCGTTGAAGGGCTAGCGGGGGAATCCTACAATGAGCAGTTCTTC,CSVEGLAGESYNEQFF
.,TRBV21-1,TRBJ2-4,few,TGTGCCAGCAGCTCAAAGGGGGGACAGGGGCGGGACATTCAGTACTTC,CASSSKGGQGRDIQYF
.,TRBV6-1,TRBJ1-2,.,TGTGCCAGCAGTGAAGGGGCAGCCGCCTATGGCTACACCTTC,CASSEGAAAYGYTF
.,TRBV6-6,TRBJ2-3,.,TGTGCCAGCAGTCCACAGGGGACTAGCACAGATACGCAGTATTTT,CASSPQGTSTDTQYF
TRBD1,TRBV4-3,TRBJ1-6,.,TGCGCCAGCAGTCGGGACAGAAGCTCCTATAATTCACCCCTCCACTTT,CASSRDRSSYNSPLHF
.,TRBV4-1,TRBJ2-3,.,TGCGCCAGCAGCCAGGGGACTGAAAAAAGGGATACGCAGTATTTT,CASSQGTEKRDTQYF
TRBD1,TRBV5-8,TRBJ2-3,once,TGTGCCAGCAGCCCGGGACAGGGCTCAGATACGCAGTATTTT,CASSPGQGSDTQYF
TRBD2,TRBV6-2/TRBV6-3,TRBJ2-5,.,TGTGCCAGCAGTTCGGGACTAGCGGGACAAGAGACCCAGTACTTC,CASSSGLAGQETQYF
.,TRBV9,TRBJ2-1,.,TGTGCCAGCAGCACCGACGGAGGCTCCTACAATGAGCAGTTCTTC,CASSTDGGSYNEQFF
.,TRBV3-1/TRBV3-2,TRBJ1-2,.,TGTGCCAGCAGCCAAGGGGCCAGGGCAGGTGCTGGCTACACCTTC,CASSQGARAGAGYTF
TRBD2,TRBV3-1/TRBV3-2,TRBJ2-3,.,TGTGCCAGCAGCCAGCGAAGACGGACTAGCGGGGGGGCAGATACGCAGTATTTT,CASSQRRRTSGGADTQYF
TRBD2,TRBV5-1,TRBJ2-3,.,TGCGCCAGCAGCTTTTCGGGGGGGGGCACAGATACGCAGTATTTT,CASSFSGGGTDTQYF
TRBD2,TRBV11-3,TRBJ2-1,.,TGTGCCAGCAGCAAAGGGACTAGCGAAGCTAATGAGCAGTTCTTC,CASSKGTSEANEQFF
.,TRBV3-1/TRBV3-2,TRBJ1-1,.,TGTGCCAGCAGCCCCGGACAGGAAGCTTTCTTT,CASSPGQEAFF
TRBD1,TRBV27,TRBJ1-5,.,TGTGCCAGCAGTTCCTTCGGGACAGGGAGGTTAGGTCAGCCCCAGCATTTT,CASSSFGTGRLGQPQHF
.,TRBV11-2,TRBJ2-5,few,TGTGCCAGCAGCCCCGGACTCGGGGAGACCCAGTACTTC,CASSPGLGETQYF
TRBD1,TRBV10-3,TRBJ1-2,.,TGTGCCATCAGTCAAACAGGGGTCGGAGGCTACACCTTC,CAISQTGVGGYTF
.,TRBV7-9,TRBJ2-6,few,TGTGCCAGCAGCTTAAGTCCTCGGGTCTCTGGGGCCAACGTCCTGACTTTC,CASSLSPRVSGANVLTF